The present T cell receptor beta chain was sequenced within a study of cytomegalovirus exposure and HLA in healthy donors. The V end was cut by 3 bases, the J end by 7 bases, with 10 bases between. The CDR3 loop spans 13 amino acids. CDR1 and CDR2 (germline): LNHNV, YYDKDF (reference sequence). The PCR contained 60 Vbeta and 13 Jbeta primers. Only in-frame clones appear in the TCRdb table, and some are missing; sequencing was by immunoSEQ multiplex PCR. The table records over 45,000 clones, 65% to 90% of them present only once. Findings and caveats of the study: Using a false discovery rate of 0.05, a later analysis showed that approximately 17,000 TCR beta sequences were associated with HLA alleles.

As regards this clone: What it binds is unknown.

The TCR was taken from a man in his thirties or forties in good health and CMV-seronegative. The chain recombines TRBV15 with TRBJ1-5; D is undetermined. The specimen sequenced was PBMCs. The CDR3, as DNA: TGTGCCACCAGCAGCGAGAACAGACAGCCCCAGCATTTT. It is translated as CATSSENRQPQHF.